What follows is one T cell receptor (beta chain) and its context. This sample stems from a study of CD8 T cells in Susac syndrome. RNA, at roughly 0.45 to 1 ug, was reverse transcribed with random hexamers. One entry per CDR3 protein results from TCRdb running MiXCR on the immunoSEQ multiplex PCR reads. The sample holds roughly 160,000 distinct CDR3 sequences; around 96% are singletons and the top ten take about 0.12%. TEMRA cells were enriched by FACS, while CD8+ and CD4+ T cells were obtained through a negative isolation that was performed magnetically. V trimming: 5 bases; J trimming: 8 bases; junction bases outside the gene matches: 29. CDR3 length equals 21 residues.

The receptor comes from a human donor with Susac syndrome. Sequencing was performed on CD4+ T cells from PBMCs. This rearrangement joins TRBV12-3 or TRBV12-4 to TRBJ2-1, with 8 nucleotides matching TRBD2. The CDR3 loop is CASSMILRGAVVREGPHEQFF. The DNA for the CDR3 is TGTGCCAGCAGTATGATTCTAAGGGGGGCCGTCGTTCGGGAGGGCCCACATGAGCAGTTCTTC.